This T cell receptor beta chain is drawn from a study of blood T cell repertoires in COVID-19. Whole-study context: PBMCs, B-cell-depleted T cells, or T cells provided the cDNA or gDNA that made up the material.

With V trimmed by 2 bases and J by 3 bases, 4 bases remained unmatched. The CDR3 runs 15 residues. The germline gives CDR1 KGHSH, CDR2 LQKENI. Using immunoSEQ multiplex PCR, the repertoire was profiled, and TCRdb retains in-frame clones only, with some absent. The sample consists of roughly 200,000 clones, about nine tenths of them appearing once. The rearrangement uses TRBV18 and TRBJ1-1, with 9 nucleotides matching TRBD1. This TCR derives from a man in his late teens or twenties with acute COVID-19. Specimen: PBMCs or T cells enriched from blood (not recorded which). CDR3: CASSPDRGFDTEAFF. The CDR3, as DNA: TGTGCCAGCTCACCAGACAGGGGGTTCGACACTGAAGCTTTCTTT.